The clone carrying this T cell receptor (beta chain) has just a few counts. The source of the sample is a study of T cell changes during pregnancy in multiple sclerosis. The CDR3 totals 14 residues. The germline CDR1 and CDR2 sequences are SEHNR and FQNEAQ (reference sequence). With V trimmed by 9 bases and J by 0 bases, 2 bases remained unmatched. The data were produced by immunoSEQ multiplex PCR, yet TCRdb's version contains in-frame clones alone and is incomplete. The sample comprises roughly 42,000 clones, 80% to 90% of which are singletons, and approximately 0.61% rests with the top ten. The source was CD4+ T cells from peripheral blood mononuclear cells, collected in the first trimester of pregnancy. This sequence joins TRBV7-9 and TRBJ2-3; 11 nucleotides agree with TRBD2. This clonotype was sampled from a female donor with multiple sclerosis, enrolled in a pregnancy study. Written as DNA, the CDR3 is TGTGCCAGTCTAGCGGGGGGTAGCACAGATACGCAGTATTTT. Translated, it gives CASLAGGSTDTQYF.